Shown below are 5 T cell receptor beta chains from a single sample sequenced in a study of blood T cells in healthy people across ages. The use of a sample-barcoded 5' primer and a J-beta primer mix characterized a second PCR of roughly 6 to 11 cycles. TCRdb reprocessed the 5' RACE reads via MiXCR and lists one record per CDR3 protein. The sample includes approximately 800,000 distinct CDR3 sequences, around two thirds seen only once; the top ten take 25% to 35%. Sequencing used blood. These receptors were taken from a man aged 25-45 years in good health.

This clonotype has more than one count but fewer than ten. V and J are TRBV9 and TRBJ1-2, with D hard to call. The CDR3 is 15 amino acids. V lost 3 bases and J lost 0, with 12 bases in between. Germline loops: CDR1 SGDLS, CDR2 YYNGEE. The CDR3 region has the DNA TGTGCCAGCAGCGGGAACACCCCTTCTAACTATGGCTACACCTTC. Protein product: CASSGNTPSNYGYTF.

The rearrangement joins TRBV6-1 to TRBJ2-4; 8 nucleotides agree with TRBD1. The J call could be wrong; TRBJ2-7 is a better fit for the DNA end. CDR3 length: 15 amino acids. Looked up from germline, CDR1 is MNHNS and CDR2 is SASEGT. CDR3 DNA: TGTGCCAGCAACCCGGACAGGGAGATTCTCTACGAGCAGTACTTC. It is translated as CASNPDREILYEQYF.

The V call is TRBV20-1, the J call TRBJ2-5, with TRBD2 matching over 11 bases. The CDR3 is made up of 15 amino acids. Germline lookup yields CDR1 DFQATT and CDR2 SNEGSKA (reference sequence). The V and J ends lost 2 bases and 2 bases, in that order; junction bases with no gene match: 4. The CDR3 is CSARLAGGRQETQYF. The CDR3 nucleotides read TGCAGTGCTAGACTAGCGGGGGGAAGGCAAGAGACCCAGTACTTC.

About this clonotype itself: A much larger clonotype is one base distant, so this may be a read error. This chain joins TRBV14 and TRBJ2-3; 13 bases line up with TRBD2. The CDR3 length is 16 residues. Germline loops: CDR1 SGHDN, CDR2 FVKESK. The CDR3 region has the DNA TGTGCCGGCAGCCTGGGACTAGCGGGGCGGTCAGATACGCAGTATTTT. It is translated as CAGSLGLAGRSDTQYF.

This clonotype was seen a handful of times. The CDR3 region is CASRLQLAGDYNEQFF. In DNA form, the CDR3 reads TGTGCCAGCAGGCTACAACTAGCGGGAGACTACAATGAGCAGTTCTTC. The chain is built from TRBV6-2 or TRBV6-3 and TRBJ2-1; TRBD2 aligns across 11 bases. Germline V gene sequence: CDR1 MNHEY, CDR2 SVGEGT. The CDR3 has 16 amino acids. Germline trimming cut 6 bases from V and 3 bases from J; bases unmatched to any gene: 7.